This TCR beta chain comes out of a study of blood T cells in healthy people across ages. With regard to this clonotype: Its antigen is undetermined.

Study-level results: Higher diversity and more naive CD4+ cells were features of long-lived donors, compared to aged donors. Per million T cells, TCR beta diversity dropped about linearly as age rose.

Next came a second PCR, run for about 7 to 12 cycles, which used a sample-barcoded 5' primer along with a J-beta primer mix. MiXCR, run by TCRdb on the 5' RACE reads, gives a single entry per CDR3 protein. The sample lists about 1.7 million distinct CDR3 sequences; approximately 30% were seen once. Germline CDR1 SGHNT, CDR2 YYREEE (reference sequence). The CDR3 totals 14 residues. Trimming shortened V by 4 bases and J by 3 bases, and 13 bases separated the two germline ends. The chain uses TRBV5-4 and TRBJ1-2; tentatively, D is TRBD1 (5 bases). The sequencing sample was made of blood. This TCR came from a woman under 40 in good health. The CDR3 coding sequence is TGTGCCAGCAGCACCCGGGACGGATACTATGGCTACACCTTC. Protein sequence: CASSTRDGYYGYTF.